Shown below are 21 T cell receptor beta chains from a single sample sequenced in a study of control samples from healthy donors and cancer patients. Some clones are missing from TCRdb's copy, which holds only in-frame ones; the method was immunoSEQ multiplex PCR. The table includes some 130,000 clones, about 95% detected once. The sequenced material came from blood. Every receptor here comes from a man aged 25 to 40 in good health.

The chain uses TRBV19 and TRBJ2-7; no clear D. The CDR3 covers 14 residues. Germline V gene sequence: CDR1 LNHDA, CDR2 SQIVND (reference sequence). Trimming cost V 3 bases and J 0 bases, with 9 bases left between them. The CDR3 nucleotides read TGTGCCAGTAGTATGAGCTGGAGCTCCTACGAGCAGTACTTC. Residues: CASSMSWSSYEQYF.

The V gene is TRBV30, the J gene TRBJ2-7, with 9 bases aligning to TRBD1. This CDR3 has 16 residues. Germline values: CDR1 GTSNPN, CDR2 SVGIG (reference sequence). V shed 0 bases, J shed 3 bases, and the junction held 9 bases outside the gene matches. The CDR3 spells CAWSVLRDRVGYEQYF. The CDR3 region has the DNA TGTGCCTGGAGTGTACTAAGGGACAGGGTGGGCTACGAGCAGTACTTC.

The V gene is TRBV30, the J gene TRBJ1-3; D remains unclear. The V end was cut by 5 bases, the J end by 4 bases, with 12 bases between. Germline CDR1 GTSNPN, CDR2 SVGIG (reference sequence). The CDR3 length is 13 residues. The DNA for the CDR3 is TGTGCCTGGCTGCGCGCCAAAGGAAACACCATATATTTT. Translated: CAWLRAKGNTIYF. Full variable domain (missing parts from reference TRBV30 and TRBJ1-3): SQTIHQWPATLVQPVGSPLSLECTVEGTSNPNLYWYRQAAGRGLQLLFYSVGIGQISSEVPQNLSASRPQDRQFILSSKKLLLSDSGFYLCAWLRAKGNTIYFGEGSWLTVV.

The genes are TRBV7-9 and TRBJ2-1; maybe TRBD2 (5 bases). V shed 5 bases and J shed 1 base, with 12 bases lying between them. The CDR3 has 15 residues. Germline V gene lookup returns CDR1 SEHNR and CDR2 FQNEAQ (reference sequence). Here the CDR3 DNA reads TGTGCCAGCAGCCCCCAAAGCGGATCCTACAATGAGCAGTTCTTC. Its protein is CASSPQSGSYNEQFF.

The chain recombines TRBV5-1 with TRBJ2-3; 9 bases are a match to TRBD2. This CDR3 is 16 amino acids long. CDR1 is SGHRS, CDR2 YFSETQ, per germline. Trimming took 0 bases from V and 0 from J; bases not matched to a gene: 2. The CDR3 region has the DNA TGCGCCAGCAGCTTGGGACTAGCGGCTAGCACAGATACGCAGTATTTT. Translation gives CASSLGLAASTDTQYF.

The rearrangement uses TRBV7-2 and TRBJ1-1; 7 bases fit TRBD1. This CDR3 comprises 15 residues. Looked up from germline, CDR1 is SGHTA and CDR2 is FQGNSA. V lost 4 bases to trimming and J lost 0 bases; unmatched junction nucleotides: 5. The DNA of the CDR3 is TGTGCCAGCAGCTATCGACAGGGAATGAACACTGAAGCTTTCTTT. Protein: CASSYRQGMNTEAFF.

The chain combines TRBV11-2 with TRBJ2-3; no reliable D call. Trimming removed 5 bases at V and 8 bases at J, with 14 bases between. Germline assignment: CDR1 SGHAT and CDR2 FQNNGV. CDR3 size: 13 residues. The chain's CDR3 is CASSHETVATQYF. The CDR3 DNA follows: TGTGCCAGCAGCCACGAGACGGTCGCTACGCAGTATTTT.

The genes are TRBV11-2 and TRBJ1-1; D is possibly TRBD1 (5 bases). Germline CDR1 reads SGHAT; CDR2 reads FQNNGV. Between the trimmed V and J ends, which lost 6 bases and 0 bases, there was a span of 11 bases. This CDR3 is 14 amino acids long. CDR3 region: CASRWGDLNTEAFF. Here the CDR3 DNA reads TGTGCCAGCAGATGGGGGGATTTGAACACTGAAGCTTTCTTT. The variable domain in full, completed from reference TRBV11-2 and TRBJ1-1, reads EAGVAQSPRYKIIEKRQSVAFWCNPISGHATLYWYQQILGQGPKLLIQFQNNGVVDDSQLPKDRFSAERLKGVDSTLKIQPAKLEDSAVYLCASRWGDLNTEAFFGQGTRLTVV.

The genes are TRBV28 and TRBJ1-2; the D gene is possibly TRBD1 (5 bases). The CDR3 loop spans 12 amino acids. Germline V gives CDR1 MDHEN, CDR2 SYDVKM. V was clipped by 8 bases and J by 5 bases, with 12 bases between them. The CDR3 is CASGSTVYGYTF. The CDR3 DNA sequence: TGTGCCAGCGGATCGACAGTATATGGCTACACCTTC.

The rearrangement links TRBV6-2 or TRBV6-3 to TRBJ2-2; tentative D call: TRBD1 (5 bases). V lost 5 bases, J lost 6 bases, and 7 bases lay in between. The CDR3 is made up of 12 amino acids. Germline V gives CDR1 MNHEY, CDR2 SVGEGT. The CDR3 protein is CASSPGSGELFF. The CDR3 nucleotides are TGTGCCAGCAGTCCAGGGTCCGGGGAGCTGTTTTTT.

The chain carries TRBV19 and TRBJ1-1; TRBD1 matches at 8 bases. The CDR3 has 11 amino acids. The J segment lost 4 bases and the V segment lost 9 bases, leaving 1 base of the junction unmatched. The germline V gene has CDR1 LNHDA and CDR2 SQIVND (reference sequence). This chain's CDR3 is CARDRGTEAFF. The CDR3 DNA reads TGTGCCAGAGACAGGGGCACTGAAGCTTTCTTT.

The V gene is TRBV2, the J gene TRBJ1-2, with 7 bases fitting TRBD1. V shed 5 bases, J shed 8 bases, and the junction held 5 bases outside the gene matches. The CDR3 length is 12 residues. Germline CDR1 reads SNHLY; CDR2 reads FYNNEI. The CDR3 spells CASSSQGQGYTF. The CDR3 DNA follows: TGTGCCAGCAGTTCACAGGGGCAGGGCTACACCTTC.

This chain connects TRBV9 to TRBJ1-1, with TRBD1 as a possible D gene (5 bases). Germline V lookup: CDR1 SGDLS, CDR2 YYNGEE. The CDR3 spans 13 residues. The germline V and J ends were trimmed by 0 bases and 11 bases, with 14 bases remaining between them. CDR3 nucleotides: TGTGCCAGCAGCGTAGATACAGCGGGGCGCGCTTTCTTT. Protein sequence: CASSVDTAGRAFF. The full variable domain, in which reference TRBV9 and TRBJ1-1 provide the parts outside the CDR3, is DSGVTQTPKHLITATGQRVTLRCSPRSGDLSVYWYQQSLDQGLQFLIQYYNGEERAKGNILERFSAQQFPDLHSELNLSSLELGDSALYFCASSVDTAGRAFFGQGTRLTVV.

This sequence joins TRBV14 and TRBJ2-1, with a tentative D call TRBD2 (5 bases). Germline V gene data show CDR1 as SGHDN and CDR2 as FVKESK. The CDR3 length is 13 residues. Trimming removed 3 bases at V and 6 bases at J, with 9 bases between. Here the CDR3 reads CASSHEGFNEQFF. The CDR3 region has the DNA TGTGCCAGCAGCCACGAGGGATTCAATGAGCAGTTCTTC.

V is TRBV2 and J is TRBJ1-6; D is unresolved. Germline CDR1 and CDR2: SNHLY and FYNNEI. There are 11 residues in the CDR3. The V end was cut by 7 bases, the J end by 6 bases, with 4 bases between. Written as DNA, the CDR3 is TGTGCCAGCACCTTTAATTCACCCCTCCACTTT. It translates to CASTFNSPLHF.

This rearrangement joins TRBV7-9 to TRBJ1-6; D uncertain. This CDR3 has 13 residues. Germline-derived CDR1 and CDR2 are SEHNR and FQNEAQ (reference sequence). V was trimmed by 5 bases and J by 10 bases, leaving 12 bases between them. CDR3 in amino acids: CASSGPSGSPLHF. The CDR3 nucleotides read TGTGCCAGCAGCGGACCCTCCGGCTCACCCCTCCACTTT.

There are a few counts of this clone. J is TRBJ1-1 and V is TRBV19; 7 nucleotides align to TRBD1. Germline V gives CDR1 LNHDA, CDR2 SQIVND (reference sequence). The CDR3 is made up of 14 amino acids. V dropped 9 bases and J dropped 5; count of bases not matched to a gene: 12. CDR3 loop: CASHRGGLRTEAFF. The CDR3, as DNA: TGTGCCAGCCACAGGGGAGGGTTGAGGACTGAAGCTTTCTTT.

The CDR3 sequence is CATSRGLDYGYTF. The CDR3 coding sequence is TGTGCCACCAGCAGGGGGTTAGACTATGGCTACACCTTC. This chain connects TRBV15 to TRBJ1-2; D is unclear. The CDR3 consists of 13 residues. Per the germline V gene, CDR1 is LNHNV and CDR2 is YYDKDF (reference sequence). V lost 3 bases to trimming and J lost 3 bases, with 8 bases between them. Drawing the rest from reference TRBV15 and TRBJ1-2, the complete variable domain is DAMVIQNPRYQVTQFGKPVTLSCSQTLNHNVMYWYQQKSSQAPKLLFHYYDKDFNNEADTPDNFQSRRPNTSFCFLDIRSPGLGDTAMYLCATSRGLDYGYTFGSGTRLTVV.

The chain carries TRBV19 and TRBJ2-7; tentatively, D is TRBD1 or TRBD2 (6 bases each). Germline CDR1 and CDR2: LNHDA and SQIVND (reference sequence). The V gene lost 3 bases and the J gene lost 3 bases, with 12 bases spanning the gap. CDR3 length: 14 amino acids. The CDR3 loop is CASSIAGQDYEQYF. The CDR3 DNA is TGTGCCAGTAGTATTGCGGGACAAGACTACGAGCAGTACTTC.

The gene calls are TRBV7-9 and TRBJ2-5; D unresolved. The CDR3 totals 12 residues. The germline gives CDR1 SEHNR, CDR2 FQNEAQ (reference sequence). V was trimmed by 1 base and J by 5 bases, leaving 5 bases between them. The CDR3 DNA is TGTGCCAGCAGCTTAGAGTCGGAGACCCAGTACTTC. Protein product: CASSLESETQYF.

This chain connects TRBV18 to TRBJ1-2, with a possible D match to TRBD1 (6 bases). CDR3 length: 16 amino acids. The germline gives CDR1 KGHSH, CDR2 LQKENI. V dropped 0 bases and J dropped 0 bases, with 11 bases sitting between them. The CDR3 loop reads CASSPPKPGANYGYTF. The CDR3 nucleotides are TGTGCCAGCTCACCACCCAAGCCAGGGGCTAACTATGGCTACACCTTC.